A single sample gave rise to the 10 T cell receptor beta chains below, sequenced in a study of blood T cells in healthy people across ages. For the second PCR, which ran for 7 to 11 cycles, a sample-barcoded 5' primer and a J-beta primer mix were used. A single record per CDR3 protein comes from TCRdb applying MiXCR to the 5' RACE reads. The sample includes roughly 680,000 distinct CDR3 sequences, roughly half of them seen just once. The sequenced material came from blood. The receptor set was obtained from an elderly woman in good health.

In its sample, this clonotype was seen a few times. The CDR3 spells CASSQDDLAGAYNEQFF. In nucleotides, the CDR3 is TGTGCCAGCAGCCAAGATGATCTAGCGGGGGCCTACAATGAGCAGTTCTTC. V and J are TRBV3-1 and TRBJ2-1; 10 nucleotides match TRBD2. Germline values: CDR1 LGHDT, CDR2 YNNKEL (reference sequence). J was trimmed by 2 bases and V by 0 bases; bases with no gene match: 4. The CDR3 has 17 amino acids.

This clonotype was counted many times. The rearrangement uses TRBV20-1 and TRBJ2-1; TRBD2 matches 9 bases. Trimming at V came to 5 bases and at J to 9 bases, leaving 11 bases not matched to a gene. Germline CDR1 and CDR2: DFQATT and SNEGSKA (reference sequence). The CDR3 totals 14 residues. The CDR3 coding sequence is TGCAGTGCTCATATAGCGGGAGCGCGGGGTGAGCAGTTCTTC. This gives the protein CSAHIAGARGEQFF.

This clonotype occurred many times. The chain joins TRBV7-2 to TRBJ1-2, with D unresolved. Looked up from germline, CDR1 is SGHTA and CDR2 is FQGNSA. V lost 1 base and J 4 bases, leaving 4 bases between the germline ends. This CDR3 is built from 12 residues. CDR3 DNA sequence: TGTGCCAGCAGCTTAGAACTCTATGGCTACACCTTC. Its protein is CASSLELYGYTF.

This rearrangement joins TRBV12-3 or TRBV12-4 to TRBJ2-2; D remains unclear. V was cut by 7 bases and J by 4 bases, with 7 bases left in between. This CDR3 is built from 12 residues. The CDR3 DNA reads as TGTGCCAGCACCTCTGGCACCGGGGAGCTGTTTTTT. It translates to CASTSGTGELFF.

Turning to this clonotype: At one of its ends the junction is not consistent with the germline gene, which may arise from a read error. The chain links TRBV11-2 to TRBJ2-1; D assignment may be TRBD1 or TRBD2 (5 bases each). Per germline, CDR1 SGHAT and CDR2 FQNNGV. This CDR3 comprises 16 residues. Here the CDR3 reads CTSRPSEGPAYNEQFF. DNA for the CDR3: TGTACCAGCAGGCCCTCCGAGGGGCCAGCATACAATGAGCAGTTCTTC.

V and J are TRBV7-2 and TRBJ1-2, with D possibly being TRBD1 (5 bases). This CDR3 has 13 residues. Trimming took 5 bases from V and 7 from J, leaving 14 bases between them. Germline CDR1 SGHTA, CDR2 FQGNSA. The CDR3 DNA follows: TGTGCCAGCAGCGATCTGCGGGGCGGTGGCTACACCTTC. Protein product: CASSDLRGGGYTF.

This clonotype was seen repeatedly, ten times or more. This chain connects TRBV7-9 to TRBJ2-7; D possibly matches TRBD1 or TRBD2 (5 bases each). Germline V gene lookup returns CDR1 SEHNR and CDR2 FQNEAQ (reference sequence). The CDR3 is 15 residues long. Trimming pared 2 bases from V and 4 bases from J, leaving 15 bases between. CDR3 coding DNA: TGTGCCAGCAGCTTATCGGTAGGGGAGTTTTACGAGCAGTACTTC. Protein sequence: CASSLSVGEFYEQYF.

This clonotype has at least ten counts. V is TRBV27 and J is TRBJ2-5; D may be TRBD1 (6 bases). The V and J ends lost 2 bases and 3 bases respectively, with 10 bases between them. The length of the CDR3 is 14 residues. Germline V gene lookup returns CDR1 MNHEY and CDR2 SMNVEV (reference sequence). The CDR3 sequence is CASSLIGQKETQYF. DNA of the CDR3: TGTGCCAGCAGTTTAATCGGACAGAAAGAGACCCAGTACTTC.

The chain has TRBV27 and TRBJ2-6; D gene uncertain. Germline-derived CDR1 and CDR2 are MNHEY and SMNVEV (reference sequence). Trimming removed 2 bases from V and 2 bases from J, with 10 bases in between. This CDR3 has 16 residues. The DNA of the CDR3 is TGTGCCAGCAGTTTAGCAGGAGCAACTGGGGCCAACGTCCTGACTTTC. The encoded protein is CASSLAGATGANVLTF.

Remarks on this clonotype: A read error may account for a junction end that differs from germline. The J gene is TRBJ2-3, the V gene TRBV6-1; D gene uncertain. This CDR3 contains 13 residues. CDR1 is MNHNS, CDR2 SASEGT, per germline. CDR3 protein: CAGSLSLGDTQYF. The CDR3 nucleotides read TGTGCCGGCAGTCTATCACTGGGAGATACGCAGTATTTT.